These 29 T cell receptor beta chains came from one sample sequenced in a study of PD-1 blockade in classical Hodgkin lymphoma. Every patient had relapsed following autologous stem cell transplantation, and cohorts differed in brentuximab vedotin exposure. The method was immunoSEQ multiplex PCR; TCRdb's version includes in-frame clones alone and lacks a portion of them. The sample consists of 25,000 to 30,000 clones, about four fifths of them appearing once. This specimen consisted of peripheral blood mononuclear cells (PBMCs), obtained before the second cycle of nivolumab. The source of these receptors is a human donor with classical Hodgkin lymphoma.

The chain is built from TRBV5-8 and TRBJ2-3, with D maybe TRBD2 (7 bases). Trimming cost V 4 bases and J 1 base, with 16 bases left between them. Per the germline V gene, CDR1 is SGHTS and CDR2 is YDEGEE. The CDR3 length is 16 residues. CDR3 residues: CASSGGAGYGTDTQYF. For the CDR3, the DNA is TGTGCCAGCAGCGGGGGGGCCGGTTACGGCACAGATACGCAGTATTTT.

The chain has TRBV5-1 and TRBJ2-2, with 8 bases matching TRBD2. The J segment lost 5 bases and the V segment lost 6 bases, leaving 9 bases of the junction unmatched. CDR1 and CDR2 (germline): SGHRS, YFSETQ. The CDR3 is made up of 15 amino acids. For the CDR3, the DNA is TGCGCCAGCATGATGAGCGGGGGTGTAACCGGGGAGCTGTTTTTT. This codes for CASMMSGGVTGELFF.

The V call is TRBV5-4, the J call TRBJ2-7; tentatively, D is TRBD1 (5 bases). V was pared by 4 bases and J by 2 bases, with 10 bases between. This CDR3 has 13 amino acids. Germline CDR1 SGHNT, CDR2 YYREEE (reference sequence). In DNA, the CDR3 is TGTGCCAGCAGCACGACAGAAACCTACGAGCAGTACTTC. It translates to CASSTTETYEQYF.

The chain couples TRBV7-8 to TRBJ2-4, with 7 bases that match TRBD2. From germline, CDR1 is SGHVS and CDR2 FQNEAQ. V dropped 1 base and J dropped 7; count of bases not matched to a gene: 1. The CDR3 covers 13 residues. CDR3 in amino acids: CASSLGGGNIQYF. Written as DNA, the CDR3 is TGTGCCAGCAGCTTAGGGGGAGGGAACATTCAGTACTTC.

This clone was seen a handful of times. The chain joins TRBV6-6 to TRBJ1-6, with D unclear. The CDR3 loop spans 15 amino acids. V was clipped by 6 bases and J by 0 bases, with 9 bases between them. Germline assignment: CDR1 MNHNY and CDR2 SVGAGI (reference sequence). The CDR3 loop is CASSLGSSYNSPLHF. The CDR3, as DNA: TGTGCCAGCAGCTTAGGGAGCTCCTATAATTCACCCCTCCACTTT.

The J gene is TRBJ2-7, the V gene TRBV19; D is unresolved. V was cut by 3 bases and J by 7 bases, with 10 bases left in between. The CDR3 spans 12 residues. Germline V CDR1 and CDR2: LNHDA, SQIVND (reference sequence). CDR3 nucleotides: TGTGCCAGTAGTATGTTAGACGGGGAGCAGTACTTC. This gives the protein CASSMLDGEQYF.

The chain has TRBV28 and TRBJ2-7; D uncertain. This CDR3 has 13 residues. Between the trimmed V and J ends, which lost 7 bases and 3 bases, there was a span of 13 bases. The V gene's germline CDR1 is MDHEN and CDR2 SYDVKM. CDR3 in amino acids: CASKTEISYEQYF. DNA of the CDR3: TGTGCCAGCAAAACGGAGATAAGCTACGAGCAGTACTTC.

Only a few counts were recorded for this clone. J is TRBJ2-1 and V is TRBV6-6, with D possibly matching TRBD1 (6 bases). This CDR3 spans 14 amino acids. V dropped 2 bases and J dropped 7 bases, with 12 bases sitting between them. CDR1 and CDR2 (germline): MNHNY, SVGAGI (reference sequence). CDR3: CASSYDGTHNEQFF. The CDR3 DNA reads TGTGCCAGCAGTTACGATGGGACACATAATGAGCAGTTCTTC.

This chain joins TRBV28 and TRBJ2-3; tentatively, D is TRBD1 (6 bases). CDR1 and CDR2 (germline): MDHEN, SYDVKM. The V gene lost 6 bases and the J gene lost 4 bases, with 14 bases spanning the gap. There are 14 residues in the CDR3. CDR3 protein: CASRTTGISDTQYF. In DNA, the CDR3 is TGTGCCAGCAGGACGACAGGTATCTCAGATACGCAGTATTTT.

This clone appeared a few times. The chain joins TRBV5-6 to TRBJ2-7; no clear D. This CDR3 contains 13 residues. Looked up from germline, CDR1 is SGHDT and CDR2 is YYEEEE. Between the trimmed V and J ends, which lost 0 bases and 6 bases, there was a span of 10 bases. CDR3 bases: TGTGCCAGCAGCTTGGGAAAGGGAATCGAGCAGTACTTC. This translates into CASSLGKGIEQYF.

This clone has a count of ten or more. This CDR3 reads CASSPTGQNYGYTF. CDR3 DNA sequence: TGTGCCAGCAGCCCCACTGGACAGAACTATGGCTACACCTTC. The rearrangement links TRBV11-2 to TRBJ1-2; the D gene is possibly TRBD1 (6 bases). V dropped 5 bases and J dropped 2 bases, with 12 bases sitting between them. Germline V gene sequence: CDR1 SGHAT, CDR2 FQNNGV. This CDR3 has 14 residues.

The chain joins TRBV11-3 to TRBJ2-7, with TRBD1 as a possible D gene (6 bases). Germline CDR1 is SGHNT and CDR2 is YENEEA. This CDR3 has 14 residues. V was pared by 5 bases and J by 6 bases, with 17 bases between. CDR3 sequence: CASSPGPGEREQYF. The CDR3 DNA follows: TGTGCCAGCAGCCCGGGACCAGGGGAACGCGAGCAGTACTTC.

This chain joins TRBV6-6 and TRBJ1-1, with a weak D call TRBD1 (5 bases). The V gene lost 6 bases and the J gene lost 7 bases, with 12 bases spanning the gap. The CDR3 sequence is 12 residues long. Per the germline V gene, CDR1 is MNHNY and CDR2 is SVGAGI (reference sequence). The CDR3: CASSSTGIEAFF. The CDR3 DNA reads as TGTGCCAGCAGCTCCACAGGAATTGAAGCTTTCTTT.

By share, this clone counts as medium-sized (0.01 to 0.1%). CDR3 nucleotides: TGTGCCAGCAGTTACTCTGGGGTAGACAGAGGCCATGGCTACACCTTC. It specifies CASSYSGVDRGHGYTF. The V call is TRBV6-8, the J call TRBJ1-2; possible D gene TRBD1, 5 bases. The CDR3 spans 16 residues. Trimming removed 0 bases from V and 6 bases from J, with 17 bases in between. The germline gives CDR1 MNHGY, CDR2 SAAAGT.

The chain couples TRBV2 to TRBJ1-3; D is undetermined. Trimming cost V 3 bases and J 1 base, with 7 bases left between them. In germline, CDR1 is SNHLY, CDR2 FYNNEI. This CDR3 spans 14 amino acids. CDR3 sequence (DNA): TGTGCCAGCAGTGATCCGGGATCTGGAAACACCATATATTTT. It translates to CASSDPGSGNTIYF.

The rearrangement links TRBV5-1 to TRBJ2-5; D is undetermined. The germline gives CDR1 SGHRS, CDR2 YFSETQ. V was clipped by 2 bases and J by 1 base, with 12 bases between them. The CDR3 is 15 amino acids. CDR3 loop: CASSFQTGLQETQYF. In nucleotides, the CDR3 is TGCGCCAGCAGCTTCCAGACTGGGCTCCAAGAGACCCAGTACTTC.

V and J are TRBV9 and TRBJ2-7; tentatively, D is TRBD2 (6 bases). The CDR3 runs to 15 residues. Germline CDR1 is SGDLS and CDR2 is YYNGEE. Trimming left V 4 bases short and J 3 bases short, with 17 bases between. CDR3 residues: CASSPQAGSIYEQYF. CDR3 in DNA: TGTGCCAGCAGCCCACAGGCGGGGAGTATCTACGAGCAGTACTTC.

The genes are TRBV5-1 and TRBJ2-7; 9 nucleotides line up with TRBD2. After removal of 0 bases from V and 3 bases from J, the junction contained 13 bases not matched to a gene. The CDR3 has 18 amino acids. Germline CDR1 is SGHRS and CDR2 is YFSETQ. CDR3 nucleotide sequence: TGCGCCAGCAGCTTGGCGCCGGGACTAGCTCTTGGGGTCTACGAGCAGTACTTC. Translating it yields CASSLAPGLALGVYEQYF.

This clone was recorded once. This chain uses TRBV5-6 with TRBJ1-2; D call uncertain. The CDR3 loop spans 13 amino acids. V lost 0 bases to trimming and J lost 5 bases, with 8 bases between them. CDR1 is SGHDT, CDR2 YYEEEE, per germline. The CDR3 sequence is CASSLASLYGYTF. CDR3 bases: TGTGCCAGCAGCTTGGCCAGCTTATATGGCTACACCTTC.

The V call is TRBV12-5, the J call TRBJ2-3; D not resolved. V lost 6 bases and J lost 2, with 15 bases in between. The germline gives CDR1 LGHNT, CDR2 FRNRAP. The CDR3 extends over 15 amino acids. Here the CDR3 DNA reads TGTGCTAGTGGAGGTCCCCTGACGATCACAGATACGCAGTATTTT. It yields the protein CASGGPLTITDTQYF.

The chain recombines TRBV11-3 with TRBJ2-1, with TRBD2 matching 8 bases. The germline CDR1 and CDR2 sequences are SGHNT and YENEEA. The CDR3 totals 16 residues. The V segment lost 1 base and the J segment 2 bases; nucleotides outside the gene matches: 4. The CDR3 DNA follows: TGTGCCAGCAGCTTAGTGGGCGGGGGGCCCTACAATGAGCAGTTCTTC. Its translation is CASSLVGGGPYNEQFF.

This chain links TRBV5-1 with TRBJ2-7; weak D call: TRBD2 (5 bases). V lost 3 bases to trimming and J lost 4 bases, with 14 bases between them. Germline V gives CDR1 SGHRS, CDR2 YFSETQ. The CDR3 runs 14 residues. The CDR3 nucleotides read TGCGCCAGCAGCTCAGGCGGCGGGTCTTACGAGCAGTACTTC. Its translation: CASSSGGGSYEQYF.

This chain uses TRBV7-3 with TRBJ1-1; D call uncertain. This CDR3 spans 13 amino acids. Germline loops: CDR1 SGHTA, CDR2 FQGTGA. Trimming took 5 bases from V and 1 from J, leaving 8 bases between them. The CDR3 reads CASSQRGNTEAFF. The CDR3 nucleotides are TGTGCCAGCAGCCAACGCGGGAACACTGAAGCTTTCTTT.

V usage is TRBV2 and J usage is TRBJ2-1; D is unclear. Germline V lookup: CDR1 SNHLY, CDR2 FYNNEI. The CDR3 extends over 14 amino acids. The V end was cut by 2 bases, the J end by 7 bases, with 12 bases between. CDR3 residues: CASSESRLGNEQFF. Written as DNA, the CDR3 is TGTGCCAGCAGTGAAAGCCGGCTAGGGAATGAGCAGTTCTTC. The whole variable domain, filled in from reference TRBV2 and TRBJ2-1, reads EPEVTQTPSHQVTQMGQEVILRCVPISNHLYFYWYRQILGQKVEFLVSFYNNEISEKSEIFDDQFSVERPDGSNFTLKIRSTKLEDSAMYFCASSESRLGNEQFFGPGTRLTVL.

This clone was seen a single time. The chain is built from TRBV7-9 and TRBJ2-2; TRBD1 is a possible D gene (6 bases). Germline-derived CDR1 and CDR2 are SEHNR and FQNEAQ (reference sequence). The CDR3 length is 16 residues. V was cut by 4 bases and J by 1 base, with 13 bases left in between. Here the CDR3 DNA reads TGTGCCAGCAGCTCTCCAACAGGGTGGAACACCGGGGAGCTGTTTTTT. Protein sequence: CASSSPTGWNTGELFF. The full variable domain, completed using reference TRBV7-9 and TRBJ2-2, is DTGVSQNPRHKITKRGQNVTFRCDPISEHNRLYWYRQTLGQGPEFLTYFQNEAQLEKSRLLSDRFSAERPKGSFSTLEIQRTEQGDSAMYLCASSSPTGWNTGELFFGEGSRLTVL.

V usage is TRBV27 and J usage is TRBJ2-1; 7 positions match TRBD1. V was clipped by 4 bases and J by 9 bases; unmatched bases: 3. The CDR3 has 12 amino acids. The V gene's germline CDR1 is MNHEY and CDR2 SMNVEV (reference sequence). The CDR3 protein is CASSSTGSEQFF. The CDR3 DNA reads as TGTGCCAGCAGTTCGACAGGGTCTGAGCAGTTCTTC.

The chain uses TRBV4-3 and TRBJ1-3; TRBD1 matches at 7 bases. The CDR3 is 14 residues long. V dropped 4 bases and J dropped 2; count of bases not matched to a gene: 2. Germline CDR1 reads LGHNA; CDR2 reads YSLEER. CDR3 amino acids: CASSLTGPGNTIYF. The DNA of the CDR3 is TGCGCCAGCAGCCTGACAGGGCCTGGAAACACCATATATTTT.

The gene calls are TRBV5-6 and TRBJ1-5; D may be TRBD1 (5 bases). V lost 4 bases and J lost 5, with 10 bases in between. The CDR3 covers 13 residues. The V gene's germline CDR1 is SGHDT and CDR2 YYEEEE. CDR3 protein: CASSGGVHQPQHF. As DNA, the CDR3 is TGTGCCAGCAGCGGAGGGGTTCATCAGCCCCAGCATTTT.

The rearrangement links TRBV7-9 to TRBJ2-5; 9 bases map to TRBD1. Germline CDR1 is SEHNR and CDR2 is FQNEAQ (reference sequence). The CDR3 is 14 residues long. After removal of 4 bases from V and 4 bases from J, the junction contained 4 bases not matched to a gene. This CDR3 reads CASSSPDRGETQYF. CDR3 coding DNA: TGTGCCAGCAGCTCACCGGACAGGGGAGAGACCCAGTACTTC.